This entry features one T cell receptor beta chain sequence. The data stem from a study of blood T cell repertoires in COVID-19. Study summary: Whether acute or convalescent, the COVID-19 samples came from the United States, Italy and Spain. T cells, B-cell-depleted T cells, or PBMCs supplied cDNA or gDNA.

V shed 1 base, J shed 4 bases, and the junction held 13 bases outside the gene matches. The CDR3 is 18 amino acids. Germline V CDR1 and CDR2: LGHNA, YSLEER. As processed by the authors: Amplification with reference gene primers provided the estimates of nucleated cell counts. Data came from immunoSEQ multiplex PCR; TCRdb stores just in-frame clones and leaves some out. Clone size and V and J calls were adopted from that table, with D and trimming inferred from the DNA. Of 110,000 to 150,000 clones listed, approximately 82% are singletons. The chain recombines TRBV4-3 with TRBJ2-5, with TRBD2 identical over 9 bases. Sequenced sample: peripheral blood. The receptor comes from a human donor in a cohort sampled during active COVID-19. CDR3 protein: CASSQAVRRAGGRETQYF. The DNA of the CDR3 is TGCGCCAGCAGCCAAGCGGTCAGGAGGGCGGGAGGGAGAGAGACCCAGTACTTC.